This TCR beta chain stems from a study of sequential checkpoint blockade in melanoma. Treatment here: randomized to nivolumab then ipilimumab (arm A) or the reverse (arm B). Germline CDR1 SGHNT, CDR2 YENEEA. Unmatched junction bases numbered 9, after V lost 8 bases and J lost 6 bases. This CDR3 is built from 14 residues. TCRdb's table, derived via immunoSEQ multiplex PCR, lists solely in-frame clones and lacks some. This sample has about 6,400 clones, with roughly 21% found just once. Findings of the study overall: In arm A, pretreatment tumor clonality was associated with response. T-cell fraction and clonality followed PD-L1 and CD8+ counts, not mutational load.

Many counts were recorded for this clone. Its antigen is as yet unknown. This receptor was identified in a human donor with melanoma. The chain couples TRBV11-3 to TRBJ2-7; 11 bases map to TRBD1. Sequenced material: tumor tissue (inferred from file names), taken from a patient given nivolumab and ipilimumab in sequence. This CDR3 reads CASGRTGTGGEQYF. CDR3 DNA: TGTGCCAGCGGTAGGACCGGGACAGGGGGCGAGCAGTACTTC.